This TCR beta chain originates from a study of CD8+CD57+ T cells in acquired aplastic anemia. The V gene's germline CDR1 is SEHNR and CDR2 FQNEAQ (reference sequence). The ends lost 3 bases at V and 0 bases at J; junction bases unmatched: 11. The CDR3 runs 18 residues. This clonotype was seen at least ten times. The study profiled TCR beta VDJ and CDR3 using genomic DNA as template. TCRdb independently ran MiXCR on the reads; one entry per CDR3 protein. The sample has 150,000 to 200,000 distinct CDR3 sequences, roughly half seen once; the top ten hold about 1.8%. In patients chosen for sequencing, flow cytometry had shown CD8+CD57+ cell expansion.

The TCR sequence derives from a human donor with aplastic anemia. This chain links TRBV7-9 with TRBJ2-7; 10 bases are a match to TRBD2. Sequenced: sorted CD4+, CD8+, or CD8+CD57+ T cells (not recorded which) from PBMCs. CDR3 sequence (DNA): TGTGCCAGCAGCTTCCCTTCTAGCGGGGGCGGGAGCTCCTACGAGCAGTACTTC. As protein: CASSFPSSGGGSSYEQYF.